The rows below give T cell receptor beta chains drawn from one sample of a study of OX40 agonist ivuxolimab in advanced cancers. Libraries were prepared by immunoSEQ multiplex PCR; TCRdb keeps only in-frame clonotypes and omits some of them. The sample has about 48,000 clones, about 81% seen once. This specimen consisted of CD4+ or CD8+ T cells sorted from blood, obtained in a trial of the OX40 agonist ivuxolimab. These receptors were obtained from an adult with an advanced solid tumor such as melanoma, head and neck, liver or kidney cancer. Both conserved end residues are part of each CDR3. Clone size is given for some rows only: seen once, a few or many times, or a class if the clone is expanded.

TRBJ1-5 16 few TRBV19 CASRDYNLLGNQPQHF
TRBJ2-3 11 - TRBV6-5 CASRWTDTQYF
TRBJ1-1 14 - TRBV7-6 CASSFGQDHTEAFF
TRBJ2-3 13 few TRBV5-1 CASSPQGTDTQYF
TRBJ2-3 13 - TRBV11-2 CASNRDREDTQYF
TRBJ2-3 16 few TRBV5-1 CASSAVLGASTDTQYF
TRBJ2-3 17 - TRBV27 CASSPPGTSGSTDTQYF
TRBJ1-1 11 few TRBV29-1 CRVAGNTEAFF
TRBJ1-1 13 - TRBV5-5 CASSLEPNTEAFF
TRBJ2-1 20 - TRBV5-1 CASSLSPGTSGIRSYNEQFF
TRBJ1-2 11 - TRBV20-1 CSAPRQGGYTF
TRBJ2-7 13 once TRBV7-8 CASSPGTGTEQYF
TRBJ2-3 18 once TRBV21-1 CASSKSSGVQGGTDTQYF
TRBJ2-7 16 - TRBV4-3 CASSHDSGSIGYEQYF
TRBJ1-3 14 - TRBV21-1 CASSVQHARNTIYF
TRBJ2-3 10 - TRBV7-9 CADGPDTQYF
TRBJ2-1 15 medium-sized TRBV19 CASSVLGGRSNEQFF
TRBJ2-3 13 - TRBV7-9 CASSLRRTDTQYF
TRBJ1-5 16 - TRBV4-1 CASSQGSRLSNQPQHF
TRBJ2-7 15 once TRBV21-1 CASSILLAPTYEQYF
TRBJ2-1 15 - TRBV4-1 CASSQGWGIGNEQFF
TRBJ2-7 17 - TRBV5-4 CASSLDYSGGSSYEQYF
TRBJ2-7 14 - TRBV6-6 CASSSGIGNYEQYF
TRBJ2-5 13 - TRBV30 CACVPTTQETQYF
TRBJ1-1 16 - TRBV5-1 CASSPDPIERDTEAFF
TRBJ2-3 16 - TRBV11-2 CASSSKRLAGTDTQYF
TRBJ1-6 14 - TRBV7-9 CASSLTDYNSPLHF
TRBJ1-4 15 - TRBV9 CASSVGAGDGEKLFF
TRBJ1-6 13 - TRBV2 CASLSKLNSPLHF
TRBJ2-6 16 - TRBV7-2 CASSSRPGSGANVLTF
TRBJ2-7 16 - TRBV19 CASSNRLAGASYEQYF
TRBJ2-5 15 - TRBV5-1 CASSISTGGEETQYF
TRBJ1-1 16 - TRBV19 CASTRSPGQPDTEAFF
TRBJ2-4 20 - TRBV4-3 CASSQKIYGGRLLAKNIQYF
TRBJ2-7 11 once TRBV6-6 CASSYLGEQYF
TRBJ1-5 13 - TRBV19 CASSAGSPGPQHF
TRBJ2-1 16 - TRBV2 CASIGPGGRMHNEQFF
TRBJ2-5 15 few TRBV9 CASSAGDRGQETQYF
TRBJ1-2 15 - TRBV18 CASSLGTGVAYGYTF
TRBJ1-1 13 few TRBV19 CAGSTAPNTEAFF
TRBJ2-3 16 - TRBV13 CASSLAGGPVTDTQYF
TRBJ2-1 13 few TRBV5-1 CASSGIIAGEEFF
TRBJ2-1 20 - TRBV7-5 CVRSLAMGLAGQSSYNEQFF
TRBJ2-7 18 - TRBV7-9 CASSSPVLGASGSNEQYF
TRBJ2-7 13 - TRBV19 CASSIHYDYEQYF
TRBJ1-5 17 - TRBV7-2 CANSLPTGGAGNQPQHF
TRBJ2-2 15 once TRBV14 CASRVGQTNTGELFF
TRBJ1-1 15 few TRBV9 CASSVGGFRNTEAFF
TRBJ1-2 15 - TRBV15 CATSRVGVTNYGYTF
TRBJ2-2 16 few TRBV2 CASSRDREGGTGELFF
TRBJ2-7 15 - TRBV7-2 CASSQRQGAQYEQYF